A single sample gave rise to the 3 T cell receptor beta chains below, sequenced in a study of post-analysis software for immune sequencing data. General study findings and limits: Patients showed TRBV5-6, TRBV5-1 and TRBV20-1 among five TRBV segments more frequent than in controls.

Unique-molecular-identifier-tagged TCR beta cDNA libraries were used. TCRdb redid the calling of the PCR reads with MiXCR, one entry per CDR3 protein. This table has about 200,000 distinct CDR3 sequences, approximately 30% appearing once. For these TCRs, the target antigens are not known. What was sequenced was blood. These receptors were taken from a girl between 2 and 17 years old with multiple sclerosis.

Concerning this clonotype itself: This may be a read error, as it is one base from a much larger clone. V is TRBV28 and J is TRBJ2-5, with TRBD2 identical over 7 bases. The J call may be faulty, since TRBJ2-7 better matches the DNA end. Germline V gene lookup returns CDR1 MDHEN and CDR2 SYDVKM. This CDR3 contains 14 residues. The CDR3 here is CAALPGLPEYEQYF. CDR3 DNA sequence: TGTGCCGCCCTGCCGGGACTACCTGAATACGAGCAGTACTTC.

This clonotype was detected ten times or more. The chain recombines TRBV11-2 with TRBJ2-1, with TRBD2 identical over 7 bases. The CDR3 totals 16 residues. Germline lookup yields CDR1 SGHAT and CDR2 FQNNGV. V lost 1 base to trimming and J lost 2 bases; unmatched junction nucleotides: 5. DNA for the CDR3: TGTGCCAGCAGCTTAGCGAGCGGGGCACCCTACAATGAGCAGTTCTTC. This translates into CASSLASGAPYNEQFF.

The chain carries TRBV14 and TRBJ1-1; 7 bases map to TRBD1. The V and J ends lost 4 bases and 7 bases, in that order; junction bases with no gene match: 9. The germline gives CDR1 SGHDN, CDR2 FVKESK. CDR3 length: 14 amino acids. CDR3 in DNA: TGTGCCAGCAGCCGATACCCAGGGGGGATTGAAGCTTTCTTT. Residues: CASSRYPGGIEAFF.